Described below is a single TCR beta chain sequence and its context. This clone appeared once. Which antigen it targets is not known. No base-level quality is on record; no much larger clone is a single base apart. The identical CDR3 is also encoded by other nucleotide sequences in the sample. The source of the sample is a study of shared clonotypes between healthy human individuals (dated by TCRdb to about 2020). At the level of the whole study: A few men and a couple of women, aged 18 to 49 years, made up the cohort. For each donor, CD4 naive and CD4 memory were each run on three plates, CD8 naive on two plates, and CD8 memory on one plate. The study deeply sequenced blood TCR repertoires of 5 or 6 healthy adults to estimate repertoire size and the extent of clonotype sharing between individuals. To increase sequencing depth and limit assay-specific biases, different laboratories used diverse techniques to prepare libraries and sequence TCR repertoires. Between about 0.9 and 10 billion PBMCs per donor were obtained by leukapheresis. General findings and caveats noted by the study authors: Compared with non-shared clonotypes, clonotypes shared by all four sorted-subset donors had higher generation probabilities. Because the study included only a small number of donors, the genetic and exposure-history diversity represented was limited. Sampling was limited to blood, and TCR repertoires in tissue likely differ from TCR repertoires in blood. Pairwise subsampling indicated that sequencing depth was expected to affect the degree of clonotype sharing among donors. Even with the large sequencing depth, rarefaction of the sorted-subset datasets indicated that sequencing was incomplete. Sharing across several donors was observed for about 5% of naive CD4, less than 4% of naive CD8, 2.3% of memory CD4, and 0.4% of memory CD8 clonotypes. Estimated clonotype richness was generally larger for naive than for memory subsets.

Measured from the cysteine to the phenylalanine, the CDR3 is 14 residues long. The DNA shown is the 42-base CDR3, in frame from base 1. Looking up the germline V gene yields CDR1 SGHRS and CDR2 YFSETQ. Trimming at the junction amounts to 2 bases on V and 1 base on J, and the germline ends lie 9 bases apart. Donors were healthy HIV-negative adults with no recently reported acute infections or vaccinations. Every donor was a Caucasian adult residing in Nashville, Tennessee, USA. CD4+ T cells were enriched by magnetic negative selection; naive cells were then positively selected on CD45RA, and the negative fraction formed the memory subset. Blood was collected by leukapheresis, and PBMCs were isolated by Ficoll-Histopaque density gradient centrifugation and then cryopreserved in liquid nitrogen vapor phase. Analytical flow cytometry was used to check the purity and quantity of every magnetically sorted T cell population. Genomic DNA was isolated from each sorted fraction and quantified by UV absorbance on a Nanodrop 2000c.

Using the deep immunoSEQ assay, multiplex PCR amplified TCR CDR3 regions from genomic DNA. Extracted genomic DNA from each cell subset was distributed evenly across all wells of several immunoSEQ 96-well plates, and each plate was treated as a replicate. For sorted subsets, each replicate PCR was loaded with 200 ng genomic DNA, equivalent to some 31,000 T cell genomes. Purified libraries were measured with a Qubit 3.0 fluorometer, size-checked on a Bioanalyzer 2100, and measured again with the KAPA Library Quantification kit. Each immunoSEQ 96-well plate was sequenced on its own single-read 150-cycle Illumina NextSeq 550 flow cell. The source study handled its data this way. Because the immunoSEQ output included only junctional sequences and no quality scores, the filtering could not be the same as the filtering used for full-length reads. To assign V/J genes and CDR3, sequences were annotated using PyIR, a Python wrapper for IgBLAST v1.9, with IMGT germline references. Reads were filtered out if the reads had weak V/J assignments (E-value above 1e-6), no CDR3, stop codons, out-of-frame junctions, or ambiguous translated residues. V3J clonotypes were defined as sequences sharing an identical inferred V gene, J gene, and CDR3 amino acid sequence. Percentage overlap between repertoires was calculated by dividing the number of shared unique clonotypes by the size of the smaller repertoire. Three approaches were used to assess repertoire richness: RTK rarefaction, the Chao1 estimator, and Recon v2.1 estimates of unobserved clonotypes. OLGA was used to compute generation probabilities for all TCRbeta clonotypes that the gDNA method yielded from a handful of donors. Not all clones reach the TCRdb copy of this immuneACCESS table, which keeps in-frame sequences only. Checked studies attribute under half of the gap to unresolved V genes and leave the rest unexplained. That table supplies the V and J calls and clone size; D and trimming were determined from the DNA. The sample records over a million clones, about 80% of which are singletons. Roughly 1.4% of the sample is in the top ten clones.

This receptor was taken from a man between 18 and 35 years old in good health. The V and J segments used are TRBV5-1 and TRBJ1-1; TRBD1 might be the D gene, on 6 matching bases. The material sequenced was memory CD4+ T cells sorted from blood. The intended sense of this specimen's cell subset or site label: CD45RA-negative fraction. The nucleotides read TGCGCCAGCAGCTTAGGGGGGGCGAACACTGAAGCTTTCTTT. It specifies CASSLGGANTEAFF. Where the CDR3 stops, the reference TRBV5-1 and TRBJ1-1 genes take over; the full variable domain is KAGVTQTPRYLIKTRGQQVTLSCSPISGHRSVSWYQQTPGQGLQFLFEYFSETQRNKGNFPGRFSGRQFSNSRSEMNVSTLELGDSALYLCASSLGGANTEAFFGQGTRLTVV.